In its sample, the clone carrying this TCR beta chain was seen a few times. These data belong to a study of blood T cell repertoires in COVID-19. For the study at large: Acute and convalescent COVID-19 specimens originated in the United States, Italy and Spain. T cells, B-cell-depleted T cells, or PBMCs supplied cDNA or gDNA.

Per the original data handling: Scientists estimated how many nucleated cells there were by amplifying reference gene primers. Only in-frame clones appear in the TCRdb table, and some are missing; sequencing was by immunoSEQ multiplex PCR. V and J calls and clone size follow that table, whereas D and trimming were derived from the DNA. The top ten hold around 5.6% of the sample, which has approximately 68,000 clones, roughly 84% seen once. Germline CDR1 reads SQVTM; CDR2 reads ANQGSEA. This CDR3 is built from 14 residues. V lost 5 bases to trimming and J lost 4 bases, with 15 bases between them. The clonotype comes from a woman aged 55-70 years with acute or convalescent COVID-19. The sample comprised peripheral blood. The chain employs TRBV29-1 and TRBJ2-1; tentative D call: TRBD1 (5 bases). This CDR3 is CSVRGGAQYNEQFF. The CDR3 DNA follows: TGCAGCGTTAGGGGTGGGGCCCAATACAATGAGCAGTTCTTC.